These 8 T cell receptor beta chains came from one sample sequenced in a study of PD-L1 blockade in urothelial cancer. The data were produced by immunoSEQ multiplex PCR, yet TCRdb's version contains in-frame clones alone and is incomplete. The table records roughly 63,000 clones, more than 80% of them present only once. Described time point: pretreatment peripheral blood. The specimen was PBMCs, collected around atezolizumab (anti-PD-L1) treatment. These receptors were taken from a man aged 65 to 79 with urothelial cancer.

The rearrangement links TRBV6-5 to TRBJ1-2; 8 nucleotides line up with TRBD1. This CDR3 region has 13 residues. Germline V gene sequence: CDR1 MNHEY, CDR2 SVGAGI. The V gene end was trimmed by 11 bases and the J gene end by 4 bases; junction bases not matched to a gene: 9. CDR3 nucleotide sequence: TGTGCCTGCTGCCAGGGGGCGAGCTATGGCTACACCTTC. It specifies CACCQGASYGYTF.

The V gene is TRBV11-3, the J gene TRBJ2-3; D not certain. V dropped 2 bases and J dropped 4 bases, with 7 bases sitting between them. Germline V gene lookup returns CDR1 SGHNT and CDR2 YENEEA. This CDR3 is 13 amino acids long. The CDR3 nucleotides read TGTGCCAGCAGCTTACCAGAGGCAGATACGCAGTATTTT. It specifies CASSLPEADTQYF.

V gene TRBV10-1 combines with J gene TRBJ2-5, with TRBD1 identical over 8 bases. CDR3 size: 15 residues. With V trimmed by 7 bases and J by 2 bases, 9 bases remained unmatched. Per germline, CDR1 WNHNN and CDR2 SYGVQD (reference sequence). The CDR3, as DNA: TGCGCCAGCACCCAGGGGGCAGGGGAGCAAGAGACCCAGTACTTC. Amino acid sequence: CASTQGAGEQETQYF.

The gene calls are TRBV4-3 and TRBJ1-4; D might be TRBD1 (5 bases). V was cut by 2 bases and J by 2 bases, with 12 bases left in between. CDR1 is LGHNA and CDR2 is YSLEER in the germline V gene. This CDR3 contains 16 residues. The DNA for the CDR3 is TGCGCCAGCAGCCAACACGCCGGGGGGACTAATGAAAAACTGTTTTTT. It yields the protein CASSQHAGGTNEKLFF.

The V gene is TRBV7-9, the J gene TRBJ2-1; the match to TRBD2 covers 9 bases. Per germline, CDR1 SEHNR and CDR2 FQNEAQ (reference sequence). This CDR3 has 14 amino acids. The V segment lost 1 base and the J segment 8 bases; nucleotides outside the gene matches: 3. CDR3 loop: CASSLEQREDEQFF. CDR3 nucleotides: TGTGCCAGCAGCTTAGAACAGCGGGAGGATGAGCAGTTCTTC.

This clone has just one count. The chain employs TRBV6-6 and TRBJ1-5; maybe TRBD1 (6 bases). CDR3 length equals 16 residues. Germline CDR1 reads MNHNY; CDR2 reads SVGAGI (reference sequence). V lost 0 bases and J 3 bases, leaving 12 bases between the germline ends. The CDR3 DNA reads as TGTGCCAGCAGTTACTCTCGACAGGAGGTCAATCAGCCCCAGCATTTT. It yields the protein CASSYSRQEVNQPQHF.

V and J are TRBV27 and TRBJ2-7; D perhaps matches TRBD2 (6 bases). Germline CDR1 and CDR2: MNHEY and SMNVEV (reference sequence). CDR3 length: 18 amino acids. The ends were cut back, 0 bases at V and 2 bases at J, with 20 bases in the middle. This CDR3 is CASSLSRTTTSRAYEQYF. In DNA, the CDR3 is TGTGCCAGCAGTTTATCCCGGACTACTACTAGTAGGGCCTACGAGCAGTACTTC.

This clone occurred once. This chain connects TRBV25-1 to TRBJ1-1, with D unresolved. Germline V gene sequence: CDR1 MGHDK, CDR2 SYGVNS. V was clipped by 4 bases and J by 3 bases, with 12 bases between them. The CDR3 has 14 amino acids. CDR3 protein: CASSVEPGDTEAFF. The CDR3, as DNA: TGTGCCAGCAGTGTTGAGCCCGGGGACACTGAAGCTTTCTTT. The full variable domain, with the rest looked up from reference TRBV25-1 and TRBJ1-1, is EADIYQTPRYLVIGTGKKITLECSQTMGHDKMYWYQQDPGMELHLIHYSYGVNSTEKGDLSSESTVSRIRTEHFPLTLESARPSHTSQYLCASSVEPGDTEAFFGQGTRLTVV.